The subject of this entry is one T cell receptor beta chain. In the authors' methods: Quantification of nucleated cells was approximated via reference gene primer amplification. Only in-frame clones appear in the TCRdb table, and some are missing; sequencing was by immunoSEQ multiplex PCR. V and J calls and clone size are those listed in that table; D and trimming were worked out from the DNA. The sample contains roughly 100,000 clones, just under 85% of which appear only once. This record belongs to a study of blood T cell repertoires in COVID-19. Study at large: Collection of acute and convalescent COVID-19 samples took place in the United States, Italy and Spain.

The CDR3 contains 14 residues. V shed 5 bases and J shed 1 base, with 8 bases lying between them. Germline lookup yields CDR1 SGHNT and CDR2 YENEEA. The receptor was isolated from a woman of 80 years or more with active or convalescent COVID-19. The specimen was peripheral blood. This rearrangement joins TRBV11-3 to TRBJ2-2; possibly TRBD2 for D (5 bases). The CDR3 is CASSRELNTGELFF. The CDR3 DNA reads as TGTGCCAGCAGCAGGGAGTTGAACACCGGGGAGCTGTTTTTT. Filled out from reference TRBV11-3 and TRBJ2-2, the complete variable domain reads EAGVVQSPRYKIIEKKQPVAFWCNPISGHNTLYWYLQNLGQGPELLIRYENEEAVDDSQLPKDRFSAERLKGVDSTLKIQPAELGDSAVYLCASSRELNTGELFFGEGSRLTVL.